This TCR beta chain was sequenced during a study of T cells in Graves' hyperthyroidism and ophthalmopathy. Study results and limitations: In blood, most of the thyroid clonotypes expanded above 0.001 were also present.

TCR beta CDR3 region amplification was performed from RNA transcripts. The HTBI primer set was used in a first-round RT-PCR of the TCR CDR3. TCRdb fed the multiplex PCR reads into MiXCR, producing one record per CDR3 protein. This sample yields a few hundred thousand distinct CDR3 sequences, of which about 43% are seen a single time; 7.5% to 8.5% belongs to the top ten. A remark on this clonotype: The target antigen is unknown. Likely a read error: the CDR3 ends without its conserved phenylalanine or tryptophan. It is unclear where the CDR3 begins or ends on the DNA, so no DNA is shown, and the CDR3 is as TCRdb lists it.

The CDR3 adds up to 9 amino acids, both ends counted. Germline V gene lookup returns CDR1 SGHTA and CDR2 FQGNSA. Calling Graves' hyperthyroidism stable meant ophthalmopathy did not progress within 18 months. Sample: peripheral blood or thyroid tissue (not recorded which). The rearrangement uses TRBV7-2 and TRBJ2-3; TRBD1, the table's D call, lacks a check against the DNA. The sequence was collected from a woman younger than 35 with Graves' hyperthyroidism. CDR3 in amino acids: CASKRVGGV.